The 25 T cell receptor beta chains listed next were all sequenced from one sample in a study of blood T cells in healthy people across ages. It was with a sample-barcoded 5' primer and a J-beta primer mix that a second PCR of about 6 to 12 cycles was run. Each CDR3 protein is one row after TCRdb ran MiXCR on the 5' RACE reads. The sample contains fewer than 1 million distinct CDR3 sequences, around 45% of which appear only once. Sequenced sample: blood. The receptor source for this set is a man in his sixties in good health.

This chain links TRBV7-2 with TRBJ2-1; TRBD2 aligns across 9 bases. The CDR3 consists of 16 residues. J was trimmed by 7 bases and V by 4 bases; bases with no gene match: 11. Per the germline V gene, CDR1 is SGHTA and CDR2 is FQGNSA. The CDR3 DNA is TGTGCCAGCAGCTCTATGGGCGGGGGGGATGGTAATGAGCAGTTCTTC. Translated, it gives CASSSMGGGDGNEQFF.

The J gene is TRBJ1-2, the V gene TRBV7-8; 7 nucleotides align to TRBD1. V dropped 7 bases and J dropped 4; count of bases not matched to a gene: 9. The CDR3 spans 14 residues. Germline V gene data show CDR1 as SGHVS and CDR2 as FQNEAQ. The CDR3 DNA sequence: TGTGCCAGCATCCCAGGGACAGCCTTCTATGGCTACACCTTC. Its protein product is CASIPGTAFYGYTF.

In its sample, this clonotype was seen a few times. The chain couples TRBV18 to TRBJ2-1; TRBD1 matches 7 bases. The V segment lost 6 bases and the J segment 5 bases; nucleotides outside the gene matches: 16. CDR1 is KGHSH, CDR2 LQKENI, per germline. The CDR3 extends over 17 amino acids. The CDR3 DNA is TGTGCCAGCTCCCTGGGACAGACCTCAAGGGTAAACAATGAGCAGTTCTTC. This codes for CASSLGQTSRVNNEQFF.

The sample holds many counts of this clonotype. The CDR3 DNA follows: TGTGCCAGCAGCTTCACGGGGCCGAAAGAGACCCAGTACTTC. Translation: CASSFTGPKETQYF. The chain combines TRBV13 with TRBJ2-5; tentatively, D is TRBD1 or TRBD2 (5 bases each). The CDR3 loop spans 14 amino acids. CDR1 is PRHDT, CDR2 FYEKMQ, per germline (reference sequence). Trimming cost V 3 bases and J 3 bases, with 11 bases left between them.

With regard to this clonotype: A much more abundant neighbour one base away suggests this may be a read error. The J gene is TRBJ2-1, the V gene TRBV29-1; TRBD1 aligns across 7 bases. Trimming cost V 4 bases and J 8 bases; bases outside gene matches: 8. The germline CDR1 and CDR2 sequences are SQVTM and ANQGSEA. This CDR3 is built from 13 residues. The CDR3 DNA reads TGCAGCGTTGCACGGACAGGTAACGATGAGCAGTTCTTC. Protein: CSVARTGNDEQFF.

The chain is built from TRBV7-2 and TRBJ2-6, with 7 bases identical to TRBD1. Germline loops: CDR1 SGHTA, CDR2 FQGNSA. This CDR3 region has 17 residues. The J segment lost 0 bases and the V segment lost 10 bases, leaving 12 bases of the junction unmatched. CDR3 bases: TGTGCCACCAGGCCGGGACAGTCCCTCTCTGGGGCCAACGTCCTGACTTTC. It is translated as CATRPGQSLSGANVLTF.

This clonotype came up a few times. The chain is built from TRBV7-2 and TRBJ2-1; no definite D call. The CDR3 runs to 16 residues. The V gene lost 0 bases and the J gene lost 0 bases, with 9 bases spanning the gap. CDR1 is SGHTA and CDR2 is FQGNSA in the germline V gene. The CDR3 reads CASSLAAPSSYNEQFF. CDR3 DNA: TGTGCCAGCAGCTTAGCAGCCCCCAGCTCCTACAATGAGCAGTTCTTC.

Only a few counts were recorded for this clonotype. CDR3 protein: CASSLNRYSLLPEQYF. The CDR3 region has the DNA TGTGCCAGCAGTTTAAATAGGTACAGCCTTTTACCCGAGCAGTACTTC. The chain is built from TRBV28 and TRBJ2-4; D is unresolved. The better agreement between TRBJ2-7 and the DNA end casts doubt on the J call. Germline V gene sequence: CDR1 MDHEN, CDR2 SYDVKM. The CDR3 loop spans 16 amino acids.

The table lists this clonotype with a few counts. This rearrangement joins TRBV13 to TRBJ2-1; 10 bases map to TRBD2. CDR1 is PRHDT and CDR2 is FYEKMQ in the germline V gene (reference sequence). Trimming took 0 bases from V and 9 from J; bases not matched to a gene: 5. The CDR3 loop spans 15 amino acids. The DNA of the CDR3 is TGTGCCAGCAGCTTAGGCGCTAGCGGGGGATCTGAGCAGTTCTTC. Translating it yields CASSLGASGGSEQFF.

The CDR3 coding sequence is TGTGCCACCAGTGATGCCGCGGGGGGGCGGTCCTACAATGAGCAGTTCTTC. It codes for CATSDAAGGRSYNEQFF. V and J are TRBV24-1 and TRBJ2-1, with 9 bases fitting TRBD2. J lost 1 base, V lost 3 bases, and 6 bases had no gene match. Germline CDR1 reads KGHDR; CDR2 reads SFDVKD. The CDR3 length is 17 residues.

The chain links TRBV27 to TRBJ2-2; D is perhaps TRBD1 (6 bases). Trimming cost V 2 bases and J 5 bases, with 9 bases left between them. This CDR3 region has 14 residues. Germline lookup yields CDR1 MNHEY and CDR2 SMNVEV (reference sequence). The CDR3 is CASSLHTGTGELFF. The DNA for the CDR3 is TGTGCCAGCAGTTTACACACAGGGACCGGGGAGCTGTTTTTT.

This clonotype was detected a few times. A much bigger clone sits one base away, suggesting this may be a read error. The V gene is TRBV2, the J gene TRBJ1-2; D may be TRBD1 (5 bases). The germline V gene encodes CDR1 SNHLY and CDR2 FYNNEI. V lost 2 bases and J lost 2, with 9 bases in between. This CDR3 has 14 residues. The CDR3 bases are TGTGCCAGCAGTGAATGGGGCCCCAACTATGGCTACACCTTC. This sequence encodes CASSEWGPNYGYTF.

Turning to this clonotype: A read error is possible here, since a much larger clone lies one base away. The J gene is TRBJ2-5, the V gene TRBV7-9; D might be TRBD1 (6 bases). V lost 5 bases and J 4 bases, leaving 20 bases between the germline ends. The CDR3 spans 16 residues. The germline V gene has CDR1 SEHNR and CDR2 FQNEAQ (reference sequence). The DNA of the CDR3 is TGTGCCAGCAGCGCCTACCTAGTGACAGGAGGAGAGACCCAGTACTTC. Translating gives CASSAYLVTGGETQYF.

This clonotype was seen only a few times. The CDR3 DNA reads as TGCGCCAGCAGCCAAGGGGACATAGAGGGTTCACCCCTCCACTTT. It specifies CASSQGDIEGSPLHF. The chain is built from TRBV4-1 and TRBJ1-6; maybe TRBD1 (6 bases). V lost 1 base, J lost 9 bases, and 13 bases lay in between. The CDR3 has 15 amino acids. In germline, CDR1 is MGHRA, CDR2 YSYEKL.

V gene TRBV20-1 combines with J gene TRBJ2-7, with 9 positions matching TRBD1. This CDR3 has 15 residues. V shed 2 bases, J shed 5 bases, and the junction held 10 bases outside the gene matches. Germline CDR1 DFQATT, CDR2 SNEGSKA (reference sequence). The chain's CDR3 is CSARLRDRASDEQYF. In nucleotides, the CDR3 is TGCAGTGCTAGACTCCGGGACAGGGCTTCCGACGAGCAGTACTTC.

The rearrangement links TRBV7-7 to TRBJ2-5; 10 nucleotides align to TRBD2. The length of the CDR3 is 16 residues. The germline V gene encodes CDR1 SSHAT and CDR2 FNYEAQ (reference sequence). Trimming cost V 5 bases and J 5 bases; bases outside gene matches: 11. In DNA, the CDR3 is TGTGCCAGCAGCCCGAAACTAGCGGGGATGAAGGAGACCCAGTACTTC. It encodes CASSPKLAGMKETQYF.

A few counts support this clonotype. The CDR3 DNA sequence: TGTGCCAGCAGCATAAGCGGGGGGGGTGATACGCAGTATTTT. This gives the protein CASSISGGGDTQYF. The chain carries TRBV7-2 and TRBJ2-3; 10 bases are a match to TRBD2. Germline V gene sequence: CDR1 SGHTA, CDR2 FQGNSA. V gave up 5 bases and J gave up 6 bases; unmatched junction bases: 5. The CDR3 covers 14 residues. The whole variable domain, filled in from reference TRBV7-2 and TRBJ2-3, reads GAGVSQSPSNKVTEKGKDVELRCDPISGHTALYWYRQSLGQGLEFLIYFQGNSAPDKSGLPSDRFSAERTGGSVSTLTIQRTQQEDSAVYLCASSISGGGDTQYFGPGTRLTVL.

This clonotype was seen only a few times. The chain combines TRBV5-6 with TRBJ2-5; tentatively, D is TRBD2 (6 bases). V was trimmed by 2 bases and J by 2 bases, leaving 22 bases between them. Germline V gene sequence: CDR1 SGHDT, CDR2 YYEEEE. CDR3 length: 18 residues. This CDR3 reads CASSLFGGIGQLQETQYF. The CDR3 coding sequence is TGTGCCAGCAGCTTATTTGGAGGGATAGGCCAATTACAAGAGACCCAGTACTTC.

With regard to this clonotype: Mismatch with germline at one junction end may stem from a read error. The V and J genes are TRBV7-8 and TRBJ2-3; D gene unclear. This CDR3 has 15 residues. The germline V gene has CDR1 SGHVS and CDR2 FQNEAQ. The CDR3 loop reads CASSLRVGNTDMQYF. Here the CDR3 DNA reads TGTGCCAGCAGCTTACGGGTTGGGAACACAGATATGCAGTATTTT.

The V call is TRBV20-1, the J call TRBJ2-7; TRBD2 agrees at 7 bases. The CDR3 covers 15 residues. The V segment lost 3 bases and the J segment 0 bases; nucleotides outside the gene matches: 8. The V gene's germline CDR1 is DFQATT and CDR2 SNEGSKA (reference sequence). The chain's CDR3 is CSARGEGGSSYEQYF. CDR3 DNA sequence: TGCAGTGCTAGGGGGGAGGGAGGGAGCTCCTACGAGCAGTACTTC.

V gene TRBV29-1 combines with J gene TRBJ1-1; unclear D gene. This CDR3 spans 9 amino acids. Trimming stripped 7 bases from V and 10 bases from J, with 10 bases between. Germline CDR1 reads SQVTM; CDR2 reads ANQGSEA. This CDR3 reads CSDDCGAFF. The CDR3 coding sequence is TGCAGCGATGATTGCGGAGCTTTCTTT.

This clonotype was observed a handful of times. V is TRBV5-1 and J is TRBJ2-5, with 7 nucleotides matching TRBD1. Germline values: CDR1 SGHRS, CDR2 YFSETQ. This CDR3 is built from 14 residues. Germline trimming cut 0 bases from V and 4 bases from J; bases unmatched to any gene: 3. CDR3 DNA: TGCGCCAGCAGCTTGGAAGGGGGCGCAGAGACCCAGTACTTC. Translating it yields CASSLEGGAETQYF. Full variable domain (rest looked up from reference TRBV5-1 and TRBJ2-5): KAGVTQTPRYLIKTRGQQVTLSCSPISGHRSVSWYQQTPGQGLQFLFEYFSETQRNKGNFPGRFSGRQFSNSRSEMNVSTLELGDSALYLCASSLEGGAETQYFGPGTRLLVL.

This clonotype was recorded a few times. J is TRBJ2-5 and V is TRBV20-1, with D hard to call. The CDR3 loop spans 12 amino acids. V dropped 6 bases and J dropped 4 bases, with 12 bases sitting between them. In germline, CDR1 is DFQATT, CDR2 SNEGSKA (reference sequence). CDR3 protein: CSAPDQVETQYF. The CDR3 DNA is TGCAGTGCCCCGGACCAGGTAGAGACCCAGTACTTC.

About this clonotype itself: One end of the junction is discordant with germline, which a read error may explain. The chain uses TRBV27 and TRBJ2-3; D not resolved. The germline V gene has CDR1 MNHEY and CDR2 SMNVEV (reference sequence). The CDR3 extends over 13 amino acids. CDR3 in DNA: TGTGCCGGCAGTTCAACGGGCCCTTCAACGCAGTATTTT. Its translation is CAGSSTGPSTQYF.

Worth noting for this clonotype: Mismatch with germline at one junction end may stem from a read error. The chain employs TRBV29-1 and TRBJ1-5; D unresolved. In germline, CDR1 is SQVTM, CDR2 ANQGSEA. This CDR3 spans 14 amino acids. The CDR3 nucleotides are TGCAGCGACAGAAGAGTTAATAGCAATCAGCCCCTGCATTTT. Translating gives CSDRRVNSNQPLHF.